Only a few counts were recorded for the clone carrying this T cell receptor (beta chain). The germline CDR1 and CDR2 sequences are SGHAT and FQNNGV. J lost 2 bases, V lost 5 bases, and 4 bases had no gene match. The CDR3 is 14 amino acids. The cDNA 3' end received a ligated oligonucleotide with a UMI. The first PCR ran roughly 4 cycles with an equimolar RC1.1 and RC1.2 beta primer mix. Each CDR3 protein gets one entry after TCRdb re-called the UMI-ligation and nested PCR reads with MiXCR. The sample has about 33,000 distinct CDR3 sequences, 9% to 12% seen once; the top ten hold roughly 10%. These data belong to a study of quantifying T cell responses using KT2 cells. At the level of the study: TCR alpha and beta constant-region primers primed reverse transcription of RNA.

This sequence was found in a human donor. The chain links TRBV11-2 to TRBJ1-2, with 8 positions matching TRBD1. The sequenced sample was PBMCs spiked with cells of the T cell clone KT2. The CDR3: CASSRQGTNYGYTF. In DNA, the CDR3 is TGTGCCAGCAGCCGACAGGGGACCAACTATGGCTACACCTTC.